Listed below are T cell receptor beta chains from one sample, sequenced in a study of Graves' ophthalmopathy and Graves' hyperthyroidism. TCRdb reprocessed the multiplex PCR reads via MiXCR and lists one record per CDR3 protein. This repertoire shows under 200,000 distinct CDR3 sequences, around two fifths found once; its top ten account for roughly 6%. Sequencing was done on a sample of peripheral blood. Receptor source: a woman aged 40 to 50 with Graves' ophthalmopathy. Both conserved end residues are part of each CDR3.

j_call	v_call	cdr3_aa
TRBJ2-5	TRBV6-1	CASRSKETQYF
TRBJ2-5	TRBV6-5	CASSYSRGQGAGETQYF
TRBJ1-2	TRBV3-1	CASSHETGRWGGYTF
TRBJ1-6	TRBV27	CASSWGGQYNSPLHF
TRBJ1-6	TRBV6-2/TRBV6-3	CASRGTRRNSPLHF
TRBJ1-1	TRBV4-1	CASSQDLGGWSTEAFF
TRBJ2-7	TRBV2	CASSEAGLAGEDKYF
TRBJ2-7	TRBV7-8	CASSSRAGGSSEEYF
TRBJ2-7	TRBV6-2/TRBV6-3	CASSYSLGSSYEQYF
TRBJ2-2	TRBV28	CASRQDRLNTGELFF
TRBJ1-5	TRBV12-3/TRBV12-4	CASSLDRDSGEGNQPQHF
TRBJ2-5	TRBV11-2	CASSGVGLAGAQGTQYF
TRBJ1-2	TRBV5-4	CASSRWGVYGYTF
TRBJ1-2	TRBV28	CASSPSAYGYTF
TRBJ2-5	TRBV12-3/TRBV12-4	CASSWGPETQYF
TRBJ1-2	TRBV10-3	CAISAGTANYGYTF
TRBJ2-7	TRBV4-1	CASSQDNSGSIYEQYF
TRBJ2-2	TRBV4-3	CASSQASGQDGELFF
TRBJ2-5	TRBV13	CASSYRLAGGPGQETQYF
TRBJ2-5	TRBV6-1	CASSAAGGGRETQYF
TRBJ2-5	TRBV7-9	CASSLSFYRQETQYF
TRBJ2-7	TRBV12-3/TRBV12-4	CASSPGGRTYEQYF
TRBJ1-5	TRBV12-3/TRBV12-4	CASSSRDGSRGAQHF
TRBJ1-2	TRBV6-1	CASSDAANYGYTF
TRBJ2-3	TRBV20-1	CSAKLPGLGFTDTQYF
TRBJ1-2	TRBV4-3	CASSQDRDEGSYTF
TRBJ1-2	TRBV6-4	CASSLQLMNRAEGGYTF
TRBJ1-3	TRBV12-3/TRBV12-4	CASSLLGAGNTIYF
TRBJ1-2	TRBV12-3/TRBV12-4	CASRGRSGYTF
TRBJ2-2	TRBV11-2	CASSLVSTGGGELFF
TRBJ1-3	TRBV6-5	CASGRDRGQGNTIYF
TRBJ2-3	TRBV20-1	CSADGTRSTDTQYF
TRBJ2-4	TRBV7-2	CASTESRAKNIQYF
TRBJ2-5	TRBV12-5	CASGLGGGQETQYF
TRBJ2-5	TRBV27	CASSTGTLETQYF
TRBJ1-2	TRBV6-5	CASSTRQVANYGYTF
TRBJ2-5	TRBV4-2	CASSQHGLAGAQETQYF
TRBJ2-5	TRBV24-1	CATSDPDGVETQYF
TRBJ1-2	TRBV20-1	CSASLGTGMGGYTF
TRBJ1-1	TRBV6-1	CASRWTEAFF
TRBJ1-1	TRBV7-2	CASSRGPRTEAFF
TRBJ1-1	TRBV12-3/TRBV12-4	CASSNGAGSPEAFF
TRBJ2-2	TRBV12-3/TRBV12-4	CASSSPTSGTGELFF
TRBJ2-7	TRBV6-1	CASSEGIAGSYEQYF
TRBJ2-7	TRBV28	CASSFNTGEKSSYEQYF